This T cell receptor (beta chain) was observed in a study of blood T cell repertoires in COVID-19. Study at large: From T cells, B-cell-depleted T cells, or PBMCs came the material, which was cDNA or gDNA.

Per the germline V gene, CDR1 is MNHNS and CDR2 is SASEGT. The CDR3 is 17 residues long. Trimming removed 1 base from V and 0 bases from J, with 13 bases in between. Original handling: Estimated nucleated cell counts came from reference gene primer amplification. Assay used: immunoSEQ multiplex PCR; TCRdb lists only in-frame clones, some missing. V, J and clone size are taken as reported in that table, and D and trimming were inferred from the DNA itself. Of about 150,000 clones listed, about four fifths are singletons. The chain links TRBV6-1 to TRBJ2-1; no clear D. The source of this sequence is an elderly woman with active or convalescent COVID-19. Sequencing was done on a sample of peripheral blood. Written as DNA, the CDR3 is TGTGCCAGCAGTGAAGATCGACTGCTGAGCTCCTACAATGAGCAGTTCTTC. Encoded protein: CASSEDRLLSSYNEQFF.